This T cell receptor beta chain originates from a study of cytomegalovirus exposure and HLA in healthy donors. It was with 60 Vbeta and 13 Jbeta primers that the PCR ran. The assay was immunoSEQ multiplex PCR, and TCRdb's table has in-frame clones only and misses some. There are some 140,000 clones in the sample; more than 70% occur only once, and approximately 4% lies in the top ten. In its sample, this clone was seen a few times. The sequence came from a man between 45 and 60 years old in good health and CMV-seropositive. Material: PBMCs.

The CDR3 spells CASSEGTGGATEAFF. The CDR3 DNA is TGTGCCAGCAGTGAAGGGACAGGGGGCGCCACTGAAGCTTTCTTT. The J gene is TRBJ1-1, the V gene TRBV6-1; TRBD1 matches at 11 bases. This CDR3 has 15 amino acids. The germline CDR1 and CDR2 sequences are MNHNS and SASEGT. Trimming cost V 1 base and J 4 bases; bases outside gene matches: 2.